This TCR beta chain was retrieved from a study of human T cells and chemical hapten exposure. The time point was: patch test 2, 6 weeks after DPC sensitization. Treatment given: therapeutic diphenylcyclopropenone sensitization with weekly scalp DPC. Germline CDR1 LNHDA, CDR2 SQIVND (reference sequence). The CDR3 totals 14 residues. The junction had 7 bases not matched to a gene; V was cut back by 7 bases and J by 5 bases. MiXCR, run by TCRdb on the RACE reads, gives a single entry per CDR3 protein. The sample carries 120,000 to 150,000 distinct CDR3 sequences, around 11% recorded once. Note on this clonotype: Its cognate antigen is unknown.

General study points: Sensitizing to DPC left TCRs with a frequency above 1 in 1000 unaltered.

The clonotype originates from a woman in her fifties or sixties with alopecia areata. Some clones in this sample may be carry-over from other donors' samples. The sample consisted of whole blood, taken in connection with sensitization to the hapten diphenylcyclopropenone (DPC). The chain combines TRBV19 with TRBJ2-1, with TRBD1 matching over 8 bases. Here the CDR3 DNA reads TGTGCCAGTATGGGGACAGGTACAAACAATGAGCAGTTCTTC. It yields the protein CASMGTGTNNEQFF.